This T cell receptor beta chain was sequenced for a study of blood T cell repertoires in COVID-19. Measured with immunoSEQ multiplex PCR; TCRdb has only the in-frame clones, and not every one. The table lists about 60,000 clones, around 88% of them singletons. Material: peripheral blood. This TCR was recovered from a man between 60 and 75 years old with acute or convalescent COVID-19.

DNA of the CDR3: TGTGCCAGCAGCAGGGACAGCTCCTACAATGAGCAGTTCTTC. This encodes CASSRDSSYNEQFF. The chain employs TRBV5-4 and TRBJ2-1; 7 bases fit TRBD1. The CDR3 runs 14 residues. Germline CDR1 is SGHNT and CDR2 is YYREEE (reference sequence). Trimming cost V 4 bases and J 0 bases; bases outside gene matches: 1.